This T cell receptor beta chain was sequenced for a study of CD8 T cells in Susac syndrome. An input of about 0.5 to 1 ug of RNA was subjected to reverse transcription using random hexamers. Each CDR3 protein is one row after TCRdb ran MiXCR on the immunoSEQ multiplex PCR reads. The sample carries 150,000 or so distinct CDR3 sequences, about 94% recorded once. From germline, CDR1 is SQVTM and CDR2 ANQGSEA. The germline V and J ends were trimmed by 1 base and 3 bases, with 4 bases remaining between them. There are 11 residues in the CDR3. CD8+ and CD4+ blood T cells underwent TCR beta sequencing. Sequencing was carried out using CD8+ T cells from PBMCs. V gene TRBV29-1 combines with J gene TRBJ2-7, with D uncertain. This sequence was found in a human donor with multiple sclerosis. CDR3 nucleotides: TGCAGCGTTGAAGGGGACTACGAGCAGTACTTC. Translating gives CSVEGDYEQYF.